The clone carrying this T cell receptor beta chain was picked up many times. As yet, its antigen is unknown. This sample is part of a study of response to subunit inactivated influenza vaccine. TCRdb ran MiXCR on the RT-PCR reads and lists one entry per CDR3 protein. This sample has 450,000 to 600,000 distinct CDR3 sequences, with about 17% found just once. Study findings and constraints: That few new T cells are recruited by each seasonal influenza vaccination was the authors' suggestion.

The CDR3 has 14 amino acids. V dropped 3 bases and J dropped 4 bases, with 12 bases sitting between them. This sequence was found in a man between 50 and 70 years old who received an inactivated influenza vaccine. Sequencing used CD4+ T cells sorted from PBMCs, obtained about 24 months after vaccination. The rearrangement joins TRBV12-3 or TRBV12-4 to TRBJ1-2; tentatively, D is TRBD1 (5 bases). The CDR3: CASSFQQRGYGYTF. CDR3 bases: TGTGCCAGCAGTTTTCAGCAAAGGGGCTATGGCTACACCTTC.